A selection of T cell receptor beta chains follows, all from one sample in a study of cytomegalovirus exposure and HLA in healthy donors. Libraries were prepared by immunoSEQ multiplex PCR; TCRdb keeps only in-frame clonotypes and omits some of them. The data show 300,000 or so clones, with roughly 86% seen just once and roughly 0.88% held by the top ten. Material for sequencing was PBMCs. These receptor sequences come from a man younger than 45 in good health and CMV-seronegative. Each CDR3 is given with its conserved first and last residue. Fields, in order: J gene, clone size, V gene, D gene, CDR3 protein, CDR3 DNA. A D gene is named only where the DNA matches it firmly. Clone size, where shown, is once, few, many, or a class for clones that have expanded.

TRBJ2-7,many,TRBV6-1,.,CASSEVRAGQYF,TGTGCCAGCAGTGAAGTAAGGGCGGGGCAGTACTTC
TRBJ1-1,.,TRBV5-4,.,CASSPLYNTEAFF,TGTGCCAGCAGCCCGTTGTATAACACTGAAGCTTTCTTT
TRBJ2-1,.,TRBV29-1,TRBD1,CSVLSGQFYNEQFF,TGCAGCGTACTTTCGGGACAGTTTTACAATGAGCAGTTCTTC
TRBJ2-1,.,TRBV6-6,TRBD2,CASSYWGGGNEQFF,TGTGCCAGCAGTTATTGGGGGGGAGGCAATGAGCAGTTCTTC
TRBJ2-3,.,TRBV25-1,.,CASSSPDKVGDTQYF,TGTGCCAGCAGTAGCCCGGACAAAGTCGGCGATACGCAGTATTTT
TRBJ2-2,.,TRBV6-6,TRBD2,CASKLAGDTGELFF,TGTGCCAGCAAACTAGCGGGGGACACCGGGGAGCTGTTTTTT
TRBJ2-7,.,TRBV7-9,.,CASSRTWTDSTYEQYF,TGTGCCAGCAGCCGAACTTGGACTGATAGCACCTACGAGCAGTACTTC
TRBJ1-1,once,TRBV27,TRBD1,CASSLDRGPTQNTEAFF,TGTGCCAGCAGTTTAGACAGGGGACCAACCCAGAACACTGAAGCTTTCTTT
TRBJ2-6,.,TRBV11-3,.,CASSPGAAPSSGANVLTF,TGTGCCAGCAGCCCAGGGGCTGCGCCAAGCTCTGGGGCCAACGTCCTGACTTTC
TRBJ2-3,.,TRBV27,TRBD1,CASSFFTGGGPDTQYF,TGTGCCAGCAGTTTTTTCACAGGGGGCGGCCCAGATACGCAGTATTTT
TRBJ1-4,.,TRBV7-6,TRBD1,CASSSPGGTYEKLFF,TGTGCCAGCAGCTCCCCAGGGGGCACTTATGAAAAACTGTTTTTT
TRBJ2-5,.,TRBV2,TRBD1,CASIHRDRQKETQYF,TGTGCCAGCATCCACCGGGACAGGCAAAAAGAGACCCAGTACTTC
TRBJ2-7,.,TRBV6-5,.,CASSYNRQVLYEQYF,TGTGCCAGCAGTTACAATAGGCAGGTACTCTACGAGCAGTACTTC
TRBJ1-5,.,TRBV5-1,.,CASSLDRAGQPQHF,TGCGCCAGCAGCTTGGATAGAGCAGGGCAGCCCCAGCATTTT
TRBJ1-1,.,TRBV4-1,.,CASSQVEGLLNTEAFF,TGCGCCAGCAGCCAAGTCGAGGGACTCCTGAACACTGAAGCTTTCTTT
TRBJ2-7,.,TRBV7-9,.,CASSLHSSYEQYF,TGTGCCAGCAGCTTACACAGCTCCTACGAGCAGTACTTC
TRBJ2-6,.,TRBV19,.,CASSPYGANVLTF,TGTGCCAGTAGTCCCTACGGGGCCAACGTCCTGACTTTC
TRBJ1-4,once,TRBV7-9,.,CASSLRTDNEKLFF,TGTGCCAGCAGCTTACGGACAGATAATGAAAAACTGTTTTTT
TRBJ1-4,.,TRBV19,.,CASSSPGQRWREKLFF,TGTGCCAGTAGTAGCCCCGGACAGCGGTGGAGGGAAAAACTGTTTTTT
TRBJ1-1,.,TRBV4-1,.,CASSQESMVNTEAFF,TGCGCCAGCAGCCAAGAGTCTATGGTGAACACTGAAGCTTTCTTT
TRBJ1-4,.,TRBV27,TRBD1,CASRAGTGGVKLFF,TGTGCCAGCAGAGCCGGGACAGGGGGGGTAAAACTGTTTTTT
TRBJ1-2,once,TRBV4-1,TRBD1,CASRNIGTGGGYTF,TGCGCCAGCAGAAACATCGGGACAGGGGGAGGCTACACCTTC
TRBJ1-6,.,TRBV27,.,CASSLGGGGSQDSPLHF,TGTGCCAGCAGTTTGGGGGGCGGGGGATCCCAAGATTCACCCCTCCACTTT
TRBJ1-3,.,TRBV5-4,.,CASSEVRGGSGLENTIYF,TGTGCCAGCAGCGAAGTCCGAGGGGGAAGCGGTCTGGAGAACACCATATATTTT
TRBJ1-4,.,TRBV5-8,.,CASSLNRGGKLFF,TGTGCCAGCAGCTTGAACCGAGGGGGAAAACTGTTTTTT
TRBJ1-5,.,TRBV11-2,.,CASSLGRAQPQHF,TGTGCCAGCAGCTTAGGCAGGGCTCAGCCCCAGCATTTT
TRBJ1-1,.,TRBV5-6,.,CASSFGQANTEAFF,TGTGCCAGCAGCTTTGGGCAGGCCAACACTGAAGCTTTCTTT
TRBJ2-7,.,TRBV10-2,.,CASRGGTSYEQYF,TGCGCCAGCAGGGGCGGGACTTCCTACGAGCAGTACTTC
TRBJ1-2,.,TRBV27,TRBD1,CASSFQGAGYGYTF,TGTGCCAGCAGTTTTCAGGGGGCGGGCTATGGCTACACCTTC
TRBJ1-1,.,TRBV7-2,TRBD1,CASSLVSGGTEAFF,TGTGCCAGCAGCTTAGTTTCAGGGGGCACTGAAGCTTTCTTT
TRBJ2-7,.,TRBV5-1,TRBD2,CASSLTVSGGYEQYF,TGCGCCAGCAGCTTGACTGTTAGCGGGGGCTACGAGCAGTACTTC
TRBJ2-2,once,TRBV11-2,TRBD2,CASSPGTTWTGELFF,TGTGCCAGCAGCCCCGGGACTACATGGACCGGGGAGCTGTTTTTT
TRBJ1-5,.,TRBV5-8,TRBD1,CASSYLSTGKSNQPQHF,TGTGCCAGCAGCTACCTGTCGACAGGGAAGAGCAATCAGCCCCAGCATTTT
TRBJ1-2,.,TRBV27,TRBD1,CASSLSSRGPRGYTF,TGTGCCAGCAGTTTATCGTCGAGGGGGCCTCGCGGCTACACCTTC
TRBJ2-7,.,TRBV11-3,TRBD1,CASSPGQGGLYEQYF,TGTGCCAGCAGCCCGGGACAGGGCGGGCTCTACGAGCAGTACTTC
TRBJ2-4,.,TRBV5-1,TRBD1,CASSPQGFFQNIQYF,TGCGCCAGCAGCCCACAGGGGTTTTTCCAAAACATTCAGTACTTC
TRBJ1-2,.,TRBV6-1,.,CASVYSGTNYGYTF,TGTGCCAGCGTTTACTCAGGGACTAACTATGGCTACACCTTC
TRBJ2-5,.,TRBV10-2,TRBD1,CASSARNPGQHLQETQYF,TGCGCCAGCAGTGCCCGGAACCCGGGACAGCACCTCCAAGAGACCCAGTACTTC
TRBJ1-3,once,TRBV6-5,TRBD1,CASKFRGLGNTIYF,TGTGCCAGCAAGTTCAGGGGGCTTGGAAACACCATATATTTT
TRBJ1-5,.,TRBV19,.,CASSISRFNQPQHF,TGTGCCAGTAGTATATCCAGATTTAATCAGCCCCAGCATTTT
TRBJ2-7,few,TRBV27,TRBD1,CASSPRTGPYEQYF,TGTGCCAGCAGTCCTCGGACAGGGCCCTACGAGCAGTACTTC
TRBJ1-2,.,TRBV19,.,CASKRWGVHGYTF,TGTGCCAGTAAGCGGTGGGGGGTGCATGGCTACACCTTC
TRBJ2-1,.,TRBV5-6,TRBD2,CASSALAGLNEQFF,TGTGCCAGCAGCGCACTAGCGGGGTTAAATGAGCAGTTCTTC
TRBJ1-5,.,TRBV29-1,.,CSVGGGLSNQPQHF,TGCAGCGTCGGGGGGGGGCTTAGCAATCAGCCCCAGCATTTT
TRBJ1-6,.,TRBV7-2,TRBD1,CASRGQVPSPLHF,TGTGCCAGCAGGGGACAGGTGCCTTCACCCCTCCACTTT
TRBJ1-2,.,TRBV29-1,TRBD1,CSVEDFRGTAINYGYTF,TGCAGCGTTGAAGATTTCCGGGGGACAGCTATTAACTATGGCTACACCTTC
TRBJ1-5,.,TRBV4-1,.,CASSERQVPNQPQHF,TGCGCCAGCAGCGAAAGACAAGTTCCCAATCAGCCCCAGCATTTT
TRBJ1-1,.,TRBV11-2,.,CASSTKLGRNTEAFF,TGTGCCAGCAGCACGAAACTAGGAAGGAACACTGAAGCTTTCTTT
TRBJ2-7,.,TRBV5-1,TRBD2,CASSSRLAGALSSYEQYF,TGCGCCAGCAGCTCCAGACTAGCGGGGGCCCTCAGCTCCTACGAGCAGTACTTC
TRBJ1-2,.,TRBV25-1,.,CASSELSYGYTF,TGTGCCAGCAGTGAATTGAGCTATGGCTACACCTTC
TRBJ2-7,.,TRBV2,TRBD2,CASSEDLASGGSVSYEQYF,TGTGCCAGCAGTGAGGATCTAGCTAGCGGGGGGTCCGTATCCTACGAGCAGTACTTC
TRBJ1-2,.,TRBV7-9,.,CASSLGGQDSTYGYTF,TGTGCCAGCAGCTTAGGGGGCCAAGACAGCACTTATGGCTACACCTTC
TRBJ2-7,once,TRBV7-2,TRBD1,CASSLERTGYEQYF,TGTGCCAGCAGCTTAGAGCGGACAGGGTACGAGCAGTACTTC